Below, 24 T cell receptor beta chains from the same sample are listed, as sequenced in a study of T cells after yellow fever vaccination (dated by TCRdb to about 2019). The treatment or condition label on this specimen signifies: live attenuated yellow fever vaccine strain. Library construction relied on 5' RACE. TCRdb shows the sequencer as Illumina NovaSeq 6000. TCRdb's own reprocessing of the public reads used fastp at Q25 and MiXCR and kept productive beta chains. When rows share a CDR3 protein, they turn into one entry using the most common DNA and genes. Across this sample there are 280,000 or so distinct CDR3 sequences, with around 10% seen only once. The ten most abundant clones make up around 3.3% of the sample. The sequences come from CD4+ T cells sorted from PBMCs, collected 5 days after the yellow fever booster vaccination. The origin of the receptors is a young man who received the YFV17D yellow fever vaccine.

This clonotype was seen a few times. The V gene is TRBV3-1, the J gene TRBJ2-7; 8 bases are shared with TRBD1. CDR1 LGHDT and CDR2 YNNKEL come from the germline V gene (reference sequence). CDR3 length equals 16 residues. The ends lost 0 bases at V and 2 bases at J; junction bases unmatched: 6. The CDR3 region has the DNA TGTGCCAGCAGCCAAGATCATGCGACAGGGGCCTACGAGCAGTACGTC. It encodes CASSQDHATGAYEQYV.

The chain couples TRBV11-3 to TRBJ2-1, with D hard to call. CDR3 size: 13 residues. Between the trimmed V and J ends, which lost 3 bases and 6 bases, there was a span of 9 bases. CDR1 and CDR2 (germline): SGHNT, YENEEA. CDR3 sequence (DNA): TGTGCCAGCAGCTTTTCCAGGAGCAATGAGCAGTTCTTC. Its translation: CASSFSRSNEQFF.

There are many counts of this clonotype. This chain joins TRBV19 and TRBJ2-2; 9 bases are a match to TRBD1. CDR3 length: 16 residues. Germline V gene lookup returns CDR1 LNHDA and CDR2 SQIVND (reference sequence). Trimming removed 6 bases from V and 5 bases from J; junction bases left unmatched: 10. In DNA, the CDR3 is TGTGCCAGTAGCCAGGGAGGACAGGGGATGACCGGGGAGCTGTTTTTT. It translates to CASSQGGQGMTGELFF.

This clonotype was observed a single time. This rearrangement joins TRBV6-5 to TRBJ2-7, with 11 bases that match TRBD2. The CDR3 has 14 residues. Per germline, CDR1 MNHEY and CDR2 SVGAGI. The J segment lost 4 bases and the V segment lost 5 bases, leaving 4 bases of the junction unmatched. DNA for the CDR3: TGTGCCAGCAGTGCTCTAGCGGGGGGTTACGAGCAGTACGTC. It is translated as CASSALAGGYEQYV.

This rearrangement joins TRBV30 to TRBJ2-3; either TRBD1 or TRBD2 may fit D (5 bases each). V lost 0 bases and J 7 bases, leaving 14 bases between the germline ends. Germline CDR1 reads GTSNPN; CDR2 reads SVGIG (reference sequence). The CDR3 spans 14 residues. The CDR3 sequence: CAWSVIGAPYTQYF. The CDR3, as DNA: TGTGCCTGGAGTGTTATCGGGGCCCCATATACGCAGTATTTT.

This clonotype appeared many times. The chain combines TRBV7-2 with TRBJ2-3, with 14 bases that match TRBD2. This CDR3 spans 17 amino acids. The junction had 10 bases not matched to a gene; V was cut back by 5 bases and J by 6 bases. Germline V gene lookup returns CDR1 SGHTA and CDR2 FQGNSA. The DNA of the CDR3 is TGTGCCAGCAGCCCGACCGGGACTAGCGGGGGCCCGGATACGCAGTATTTT. It specifies CASSPTGTSGGPDTQYF.

This clonotype was seen at least ten times. The chain carries TRBV12-3 or TRBV12-4 and TRBJ2-1, with unresolved D. Trimming stripped 1 base from V and 9 bases from J, with 7 bases between. The CDR3 runs 12 residues. The CDR3 DNA follows: TGTGCCAGCAGTTTAGGCCTTGGTGAGCAGTTCTTC. Translating it yields CASSLGLGEQFF.

This clonotype was counted only a few times. The chain combines TRBV5-1 with TRBJ2-2; tentatively, D is TRBD2 (5 bases). V gave up 4 bases and J gave up 4 bases, with 11 bases separating them. This CDR3 region has 14 residues. Per germline, CDR1 SGHRS and CDR2 YFSETQ. CDR3 region: CASSTQAGTGELFF. The CDR3 DNA follows: TGCGCCAGCAGCACCCAGGCGGGCACCGGGGAGCTGTTTTTT.

The V call is TRBV3-1, the J call TRBJ2-1; D is tentatively TRBD1 or TRBD2 (5 bases each). CDR3 length equals 14 residues. V was cut by 3 bases and J by 9 bases, with 15 bases left in between. Germline V gene lookup returns CDR1 LGHDT and CDR2 YNNKEL (reference sequence). The DNA of the CDR3 is TGTGCCAGCAGCCAGCGGGTGCCCGGGACTGAGCAGTTCTTC. It codes for CASSQRVPGTEQFF.

This clonotype was observed many times. The V and J genes are TRBV2 and TRBJ2-7, with 8 bases aligning to TRBD1. The CDR3 extends over 14 amino acids. V lost 6 bases, J lost 4 bases, and 8 bases stayed unmatched. Germline V CDR1 and CDR2: SNHLY, FYNNEI. The CDR3 sequence: CASRAGQGDYEQYF. CDR3 sequence (DNA): TGTGCCAGCAGGGCAGGACAGGGAGATTACGAGCAGTACTTC.

This clonotype occurred a few times. The chain is built from TRBV12-3 or TRBV12-4 and TRBJ2-1; 11 nucleotides line up with TRBD2. Germline trimming cut 3 bases from V and 7 bases from J; bases unmatched to any gene: 5. This CDR3 region has 15 residues. The CDR3 nucleotides are TGTGCCAGCAGTTTGGTAGCGGGGGGGCATAATGAGCAGTTCTTC. Protein: CASSLVAGGHNEQFF.

This clonotype has a count of ten or more. V gene TRBV5-1 combines with J gene TRBJ2-5, with a weak D call TRBD1 (5 bases). This CDR3 has 15 amino acids. Germline-derived CDR1 and CDR2 are SGHRS and YFSETQ. V was cut by 1 base and J by 0 bases, with 10 bases left in between. The CDR3 region is CASSLIGQNQETQYF. CDR3 sequence (DNA): TGCGCCAGCAGCTTGATAGGACAAAACCAAGAGACCCAGTACTTC.

This clonotype was observed a few times. The V gene is TRBV10-3, the J gene TRBJ2-1; 7 nucleotides match TRBD2. The CDR3 length is 15 residues. Germline CDR1 and CDR2: ENHRY and SYGVKD. After removal of 2 bases from V and 0 bases from J, the junction contained 1 base not matched to a gene. Here the CDR3 DNA reads TGTGCCATCAGTGAGGCTAGCGGCTCCTACAATGAGCAGTTCTTC. It specifies CAISEASGSYNEQFF.

V is TRBV6-1 and J is TRBJ2-7; weak D call: TRBD1 (6 bases). V was cut by 10 bases and J by 3 bases, with 13 bases left in between. The germline CDR1 and CDR2 sequences are MNHNS and SASEGT. This CDR3 has 12 amino acids. The CDR3 sequence is CATEQGSYEQYF. DNA of the CDR3: TGTGCCACCGAGCAGGGGAGCTACGAGCAGTACTTC.

This clonotype was detected ten times or more. The CDR3 loop is CASSLGLAGVPNEQFF. The CDR3 DNA reads as TGCGCCAGCAGCTTGGGGCTAGCGGGGGTTCCCAATGAGCAGTTCTTC. J is TRBJ2-1 and V is TRBV5-1; 10 nucleotides agree with TRBD2. The V gene end was trimmed by 0 bases and the J gene end by 6 bases; junction bases not matched to a gene: 6. Germline CDR1 SGHRS, CDR2 YFSETQ. The CDR3 loop spans 16 amino acids.

The rearrangement uses TRBV28 and TRBJ2-3; TRBD2 matches at 12 bases. V lost 6 bases and J lost 6; bases outside the gene matches: 13. Per the germline V gene, CDR1 is MDHEN and CDR2 is SYDVKM. The CDR3 loop spans 17 amino acids. As DNA, the CDR3 is TGTGCCAGCAGCCAATTTACTAGCGGGGGGATTGAGGATACGCAGTATTTT. Its translation: CASSQFTSGGIEDTQYF.

This clonotype has a handful of counts. Relative to the germline gene, one junction end is altered; a read error may explain this. V and J are TRBV12-3 or TRBV12-4 and TRBJ2-5, with D perhaps TRBD1 (6 bases). This CDR3 is 14 amino acids long. CDR3 coding DNA: TGTGCCAGCAGTTTGAGGACAGTCCAAGGGACCCAGTACTTC. Translating gives CASSLRTVQGTQYF.

A few counts support this clonotype. This sequence joins TRBV30 and TRBJ2-4; tentative D call: TRBD2 (6 bases). Trimming shortened V by 2 bases and J by 3 bases, and 14 bases separated the two germline ends. The germline gives CDR1 GTSNPN, CDR2 SVGIG (reference sequence). The CDR3 spans 15 residues. The CDR3 sequence: CAWSLAGLGKNIQYF. CDR3 nucleotide sequence: TGTGCCTGGAGTCTGGCGGGGCTTGGCAAAAACATTCAGTACTTC.

This clonotype was seen many times. This chain uses TRBV4-3 with TRBJ2-1; D may match TRBD1 or TRBD2 (5 bases each). CDR1 LGHNA and CDR2 YSLEER come from the germline V gene. The CDR3 spans 18 residues. V was trimmed by 0 bases and J by 3 bases, leaving 18 bases between them. The CDR3 coding sequence is TGCGCCAGCAGCCAAGAAATCCCGGGGCCTGGAGTCTACAATGAGCAGTTCTTC. As protein: CASSQEIPGPGVYNEQFF.

The chain joins TRBV5-1 to TRBJ2-3; 10 bases match TRBD1. Trimming took 4 bases from V and 3 from J; bases not matched to a gene: 5. The CDR3 is made up of 15 amino acids. Germline values: CDR1 SGHRS, CDR2 YFSETQ. As DNA, the CDR3 is TGCGCCAGCAGCCCGACAGGGGGCAGGACAGATACGCAGTATTTT. Its translation: CASSPTGGRTDTQYF. The full variable domain, completed using reference TRBV5-1 and TRBJ2-3, is KAGVTQTPRYLIKTRGQQVTLSCSPISGHRSVSWYQQTPGQGLQFLFEYFSETQRNKGNFPGRFSGRQFSNSRSEMNVSTLELGDSALYLCASSPTGGRTDTQYFGPGTRLTVL.

The chain combines TRBV6-5 with TRBJ1-1, with 9 bases fitting TRBD1. CDR1 is MNHEY, CDR2 SVGAGI, per germline. Trimming removed 2 bases from V and 4 bases from J; junction bases left unmatched: 11. CDR3 length equals 17 residues. CDR3 coding DNA: TGTGCCAGCAGTTACATCTTCCCCGGGACAGGGAGCACTGAAGCTTTCTTT. As protein: CASSYIFPGTGSTEAFF.

The sample holds a few counts of this clonotype. The rearrangement links TRBV5-5 to TRBJ1-1; a possible D gene is TRBD1 (5 bases). Trimming stripped 4 bases from V and 1 base from J, with 20 bases between. Looked up from germline, CDR1 is SGHKS and CDR2 is YYEKEE (reference sequence). The CDR3 contains 17 residues. CDR3 bases: TGTGCCAGCAGCCACTCCCCCATAGCGACAGAGAACACTGAAGCTTTCTTT. It yields the protein CASSHSPIATENTEAFF.

Within the sample, this clonotype is medium-sized. This chain uses TRBV5-1 with TRBJ2-2; 14 nucleotides align to TRBD2. After removal of 4 bases from V and 5 bases from J, the junction contained 10 bases not matched to a gene. Germline CDR1 reads SGHRS; CDR2 reads YFSETQ. The CDR3 extends over 18 amino acids. The CDR3 sequence: CASSPFGTSGGGTGELFF. The CDR3 DNA sequence: TGCGCCAGCAGCCCCTTCGGGACTAGCGGGGGAGGAACCGGGGAGCTGTTTTTT.

The rearrangement joins TRBV5-1 to TRBJ1-1; 7 bases fit TRBD1. This CDR3 spans 14 amino acids. Losses at the gene ends were 4 bases for V and 5 bases for J; bases not matched to a gene: 8. Germline V CDR1 and CDR2: SGHRS, YFSETQ. The CDR3 spells CASSPLAGGTEAFF. The CDR3 DNA is TGCGCCAGCAGCCCATTGGCAGGGGGGACTGAAGCTTTCTTT.